This T cell receptor beta chain appears in the sequencing data of a study of T cell responses to AZD1222 COVID-19 vaccine. Whole-study context: Recipients boosted at about 4 weeks or about 12 weeks are pooled. Findings and limits, study-wide: Spike-specific TCRs gained breadth and depth after people received two AZD1222 doses. Seropositive AZD1222 recipients at baseline numbered only five or six. Mostly white British, mostly female donors; authors suggested clonal diversity may be underestimated.

Turning to this clone: As yet, its antigen is unknown.

This table comes from immunoSEQ multiplex PCR, and its TCRdb copy is limited to in-frame clones, with some not included. The top ten hold over 1.1% of the sample, which has approximately 140,000 clones, roughly nine tenths seen once. Germline lookup yields CDR1 MNHEY and CDR2 SMNVEV (reference sequence). V lost 9 bases and J lost 6, with 17 bases in between. The CDR3 extends over 13 amino acids. The gene calls are TRBV27 and TRBJ1-2, with TRBD1 as a possible D gene (6 bases). The sequence derives from an adult in good health. Sequences were derived from peripheral blood, sampled on day 0 of AZD1222 vaccination. The CDR3 here is CASRRNRENGYTF. CDR3 in DNA: TGTGCCAGTAGAAGAAACAGGGAGAATGGCTACACCTTC.